This TCR beta chain emerged from a study of PD-L1 blockade in urothelial cancer. Study-wide background: After treatment start, blood was analyzed at 3 weeks (second dose) and at 6 weeks. Among blood samples, the median T cell count was roughly 150,000.

Deletions cut 3 bases from V and 6 bases from J, with 12 bases between. Germline CDR1 reads SNHLY; CDR2 reads FYNNEI. CDR3 length: 14 residues. Libraries were prepared by immunoSEQ multiplex PCR; TCRdb keeps only in-frame clonotypes and omits some of them. The table shows 55,000 to 70,000 clones, with roughly 82% occurring only once. The TCR was taken from a man aged 65 to 85 with urothelial cancer. This material consisted of PBMCs, taken around atezolizumab (anti-PD-L1) treatment. The J gene is TRBJ1-5, the V gene TRBV2, with a weak D call TRBD1 (5 bases). CDR3 bases: TGTGCCAGCAGTGACCCGACAGTCGCTCAGCCCCAGCATTTT. Its translation: CASSDPTVAQPQHF. The entire variable domain, with the rest obtained from reference TRBV2 and TRBJ1-5, is as follows: EPEVTQTPSHQVTQMGQEVILRCVPISNHLYFYWYRQILGQKVEFLVSFYNNEISEKSEIFDDQFSVERPDGSNFTLKIRSTKLEDSAMYFCASSDPTVAQPQHFGDGTRLSIL.